This T cell receptor beta chain was captured by sequencing in a study of early T cells in non-severe SARS-CoV-2 infection. V was pared by 1 base and J by 0 bases, with 6 bases between. CDR3 length: 14 amino acids. Individually, cDNA molecules had unique molecular identifiers attached to them. MiXCR, applied by TCRdb to the 5' RACE reads, yields one record per CDR3 protein. Of about 64,000 distinct CDR3 sequences listed, approximately 14% were seen once; the top ten hold around 4.3%. The sample consisted of whole blood. This TCR was recovered from an adult who was a healthcare worker with PCR-confirmed SARS-CoV-2 infection or an uninfected control (not recorded which). The chain carries TRBV12-3 or TRBV12-4 and TRBJ1-2, with D unresolved. DNA for the CDR3: TGTGCCAGCAGTTTAGGCTTTCCTAACTATGGCTACACCTTC. It specifies CASSLGFPNYGYTF.